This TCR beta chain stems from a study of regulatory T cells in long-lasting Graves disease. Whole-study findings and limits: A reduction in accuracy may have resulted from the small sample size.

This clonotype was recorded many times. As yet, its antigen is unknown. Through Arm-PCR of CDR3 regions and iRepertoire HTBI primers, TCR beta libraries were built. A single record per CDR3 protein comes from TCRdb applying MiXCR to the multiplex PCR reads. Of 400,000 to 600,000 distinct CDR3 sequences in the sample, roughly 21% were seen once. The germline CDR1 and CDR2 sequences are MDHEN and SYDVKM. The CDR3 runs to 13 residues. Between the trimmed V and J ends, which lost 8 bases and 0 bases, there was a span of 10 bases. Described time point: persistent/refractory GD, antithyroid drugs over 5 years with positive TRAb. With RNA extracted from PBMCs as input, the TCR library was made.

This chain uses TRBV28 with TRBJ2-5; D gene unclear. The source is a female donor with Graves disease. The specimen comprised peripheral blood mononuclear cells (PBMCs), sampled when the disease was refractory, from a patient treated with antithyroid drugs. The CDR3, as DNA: TGTGCCAGCCGCCGTGAAAACCAAGAGACCCAGTACTTC. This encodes CASRRENQETQYF. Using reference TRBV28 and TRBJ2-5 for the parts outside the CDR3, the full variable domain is DVKVTQSSRYLVKRTGEKVFLECVQDMDHENMFWYRQDPGLGLRLIYFSYDVKMKEKGDIPEGYSVSREKKERFSLILESASTNQTSMYLCASRRENQETQYFGPGTRLLVL.